This T cell receptor beta chain was sequenced in a study of identifying expanded T cells in peripheral blood. The germline gives CDR1 SGHVS, CDR2 FQNEAQ. The V gene end was trimmed by 2 bases and the J gene end by 8 bases; junction bases not matched to a gene: 5. There are 15 residues in the CDR3. Profiling relied on immunoSEQ multiplex PCR, and the TCRdb table lists in-frame clones only, not all of them. This table has roughly 130,000 clones, 75% to 90% appearing once. A remark on this clone: Its antigen is unknown.

The study's findings and limits: Variance in clone template counts between two-week samples significantly increased with total template count across all healthy donors.

The TCR comes from a person aged 18-70 years in good health. The chain links TRBV7-8 to TRBJ1-4; 10 bases align to TRBD1. The specimen sequenced was blood. This chain's CDR3 is CASSLQGQGKEKLFF. The CDR3 DNA is TGTGCCAGCAGCTTACAGGGACAGGGGAAAGAAAAACTGTTTTTT.